This T cell receptor (beta chain) originates from a study of control samples from healthy donors and cancer patients. Repertoires were generated with immunoSEQ multiplex PCR, while TCRdb's copy carries only in-frame clones and drops some. The sample shows 110,000 to 150,000 clones, under 90% of them seen only once. J lost 6 bases, V lost 4 bases, and 6 bases had no gene match. Germline V CDR1 and CDR2: SNHLY, FYNNEI. The CDR3 is 14 amino acids. The J gene is TRBJ1-5, the V gene TRBV2; 7 bases match TRBD1. The sequence was collected from a man between 25 and 39 years old in good health. The specimen was blood. The CDR3 reads CASSGQGAAQPQHF. The CDR3 DNA follows: TGTGCCAGCAGTGGACAGGGAGCAGCTCAGCCCCAGCATTTT.